The TCR beta chain described here comes from a study of identical twins. This clonotype has more than one count but fewer than ten. TCRdb itself ran the 5' RACE reads through MiXCR, one entry per CDR3 protein. This sample has 1.5 million or so distinct CDR3 sequences, with less than 35% found just once. CDR1 is MNHEY and CDR2 is SVGEGT in the germline V gene. The CDR3 has 15 amino acids. V was pared by 6 bases and J by 4 bases, with 16 bases between. This chain uses TRBV6-2 or TRBV6-3 with TRBJ2-1; possibly TRBD1 or TRBD2 for D (6 bases each). This TCR derives from a newborn girl in good health. The sequencing sample was made of cord blood. The CDR3 spells CASSYRGLEYNEQFF. Here the CDR3 DNA reads TGTGCCAGCAGCTATCGGGGGCTGGAGTACAATGAGCAGTTCTTC.